The source of this T cell receptor beta chain is a study of beta chain features in type 1 diabetes. Notes on the study in general: Patients with Type 1 diabetes showed moderately but significantly shorter TCRB CDR3s in all four CD4+ subsets.

In regard to this clone: Its specificity is not known.

Reverse transcribing all isolated RNA meant expressed TCRB transcripts were sequenced. Some clones are missing from TCRdb's copy, which holds only in-frame ones; the method was immunoSEQ multiplex PCR. Found here are 130,000 or so clones, around 15% of them singletons; the top ten hold 2.6%. The CDR3 has 15 residues. Germline V lookup: CDR1 MNHEY, CDR2 SVGAGI. Unmatched junction bases numbered 6, after V lost 7 bases and J lost 1 base. The sequence was collected from a man aged 18 to 29 with type 1 diabetes. Sequencing input: central memory CD4+ T cells from blood. The J gene is TRBJ2-2, the V gene TRBV6-5, with TRBD1 identical over 7 bases. The DNA of the CDR3 is TGTGCCAGCACTCTCCGACAGGGGAACACCGGGGAGCTGTTTTTT. Translation gives CASTLRQGNTGELFF.